The 19 T cell receptor beta chains presented below share a single source sample, sequenced in a study of shared clonotypes between healthy human individuals. Data came from immunoSEQ multiplex PCR; TCRdb stores just in-frame clones and leaves some out. The sample holds about 590,000 clones, around 95% seen once. CD45RO-negative, CCR7-positively selected cells formed the naive CD8 fraction, excluding terminally differentiated effector memory CD45RA+ cells. Sequenced input: naive CD8+ T cells sorted from blood. The receptors stem from a woman in her thirties in good health.

The J gene is TRBJ1-2, the V gene TRBV28, with a possible D match to TRBD1 (6 bases). Germline V CDR1 and CDR2: MDHEN, SYDVKM. Trimming left V 6 bases short and J 3 bases short, with 11 bases between. This CDR3 contains 13 residues. The DNA for the CDR3 is TGTGCCAGCAGCGGGGGGCGGTACTATGGCTACACCTTC. This translates into CASSGGRYYGYTF.

This clone has just one count. The rearrangement joins TRBV6-6 to TRBJ2-7, with unresolved D. Trimming stripped 7 bases from V and 6 bases from J, with 16 bases between. This CDR3 region has 13 residues. CDR1 and CDR2 (germline): MNHNY, SVGAGI (reference sequence). CDR3: CASTLTVASEQYF. DNA for the CDR3: TGTGCCAGCACCTTAACCGTGGCCTCCGAGCAGTACTTC.

The CDR3 region has the DNA TGTGCCAGCAGCATGACCGGGAGGCTGAACACTGAAGCTTTCTTT. This codes for CASSMTGRLNTEAFF. This chain connects TRBV9 to TRBJ1-1, with unresolved D. The CDR3 runs to 15 residues. V was shortened by 4 bases and J by 0 bases, with 13 bases between the two germline ends. Per germline, CDR1 SGDLS and CDR2 YYNGEE.

With respect to this clone: Distinct nucleotide sequences in the sample also encode this CDR3. The genes are TRBV27 and TRBJ2-7; TRBD2 aligns across 8 bases. The V and J ends lost 3 bases and 1 base, in that order; junction bases with no gene match: 2. This CDR3 contains 14 residues. In germline, CDR1 is MNHEY, CDR2 SMNVEV (reference sequence). CDR3 protein: CASSFGTSSYEQYF. DNA for the CDR3: TGTGCCAGCAGTTTCGGGACTAGTTCCTACGAGCAGTACTTC.

Notes on this clone: Other DNA sequences of this sample code for an identical CDR3. The rearrangement joins TRBV5-6 to TRBJ1-1, with TRBD1 matching 9 bases. This CDR3 region has 14 residues. V lost 4 bases and J lost 4; bases outside the gene matches: 5. CDR1 is SGHDT and CDR2 is YYEEEE in the germline V gene. This chain's CDR3 is CASSPDRGFTEAFF. The CDR3 DNA sequence: TGTGCCAGCAGCCCGGACAGGGGTTTCACTGAAGCTTTCTTT.

V and J are TRBV5-1 and TRBJ2-5; 13 bases map to TRBD2. In germline, CDR1 is SGHRS, CDR2 YFSETQ. V was pared by 4 bases and J by 4 bases, with 7 bases of the junction left unmatched. The CDR3 spans 16 residues. In nucleotides, the CDR3 is TGCGCCAGCAGCCAAGGACTAGCGGGAGCGCGAGAGACCCAGTACTTC. This gives the protein CASSQGLAGARETQYF.

The chain carries TRBV19 and TRBJ2-1; 10 bases are shared with TRBD2. Germline trimming cut 0 bases from V and 8 bases from J; bases unmatched to any gene: 10. Germline V gene lookup returns CDR1 LNHDA and CDR2 SQIVND (reference sequence). The CDR3 contains 17 residues. The CDR3 reads CASSIDAASGRGDEQFF. The CDR3, as DNA: TGTGCCAGTAGTATAGACGCCGCTAGCGGGAGAGGTGATGAGCAGTTCTTC. The variable domain in full, with the rest retrieved from reference TRBV19 and TRBJ2-1, is DGGITQSPKYLFRKEGQNVTLSCEQNLNHDAMYWYRQDPGQGLRLIYYSQIVNDFQKGDIAEGYSVSREKKESFPLTVTSAQKNPTAFYLCASSIDAASGRGDEQFFGPGTRLTVL.

V is TRBV2 and J is TRBJ2-2, with D unclear. Per the germline V gene, CDR1 is SNHLY and CDR2 is FYNNEI. This CDR3 contains 13 residues. The germline V and J ends were trimmed by 8 bases and 3 bases, with 10 bases remaining between them. The chain's CDR3 is CASRADHTGELFF. The CDR3 nucleotides read TGTGCCAGCCGCGCTGATCACACCGGGGAGCTGTTTTTT.

This chain uses TRBV28 with TRBJ2-2; 11 nucleotides agree with TRBD2. Germline trimming cut 5 bases from V and 6 bases from J; bases unmatched to any gene: 17. This CDR3 spans 19 amino acids. Germline V CDR1 and CDR2: MDHEN, SYDVKM. The CDR3 loop reads CASSGLGGTSGGSAGELFF. The CDR3 DNA reads as TGTGCCAGCAGTGGGCTTGGGGGGACTAGCGGTGGATCCGCCGGGGAGCTGTTTTTT.

The CDR3 sequence is CASSLLRTNYGYTF. The CDR3 bases are TGTGCCAGCAGTCTACTCAGGACAAACTATGGCTACACCTTC. The chain uses TRBV13 and TRBJ1-2; D is possibly TRBD1 (5 bases). Trimming removed 6 bases from V and 2 bases from J, with 13 bases in between. There are 14 residues in the CDR3. The V gene's germline CDR1 is PRHDT and CDR2 FYEKMQ (reference sequence).

The sample holds a few counts of this clone. The chain carries TRBV29-1 and TRBJ2-1; 7 nucleotides agree with TRBD2. The CDR3 consists of 14 residues. CDR1 and CDR2 (germline): SQVTM, ANQGSEA. The J segment lost 2 bases and the V segment lost 2 bases, leaving 3 bases of the junction unmatched. CDR3 amino acids: CSVEKGTTYNEQFF. Written as DNA, the CDR3 is TGCAGCGTTGAAAAGGGGACTACCTACAATGAGCAGTTCTTC.

V usage is TRBV4-1 and J usage is TRBJ2-2; D gene unclear. CDR1 MGHRA and CDR2 YSYEKL come from the germline V gene. The CDR3 is 12 amino acids. Between the trimmed V and J ends, which lost 2 bases and 2 bases, there was a span of 0 bases. In DNA, the CDR3 is TGCGCCAGCAGCCAAAACACCGGGGAGCTGTTTTTT. This codes for CASSQNTGELFF.

Note on this clone: The same CDR3 arises from other DNA sequences in this sample as well. V gene TRBV28 combines with J gene TRBJ2-3; weak D call: TRBD2 (5 bases). The germline V gene encodes CDR1 MDHEN and CDR2 SYDVKM. CDR3 length equals 14 residues. V was pared by 2 bases and J by 2 bases, with 8 bases between. For the CDR3, the DNA is TGTGCCAGCAGTTTAAGAGGGATCACAGATACGCAGTATTTT. Its protein product is CASSLRGITDTQYF.

V gene TRBV28 combines with J gene TRBJ1-1; D is possibly TRBD1 (6 bases). V dropped 4 bases and J dropped 1 base, with 16 bases sitting between them. CDR3 length: 16 amino acids. Germline lookup yields CDR1 MDHEN and CDR2 SYDVKM. The CDR3 DNA follows: TGTGCCAGCAGTTCAACTTCGGGGGCGAGGAACACTGAAGCTTTCTTT. Its translation is CASSSTSGARNTEAFF. The whole variable domain, filled in from reference TRBV28 and TRBJ1-1, reads DVKVTQSSRYLVKRTGEKVFLECVQDMDHENMFWYRQDPGLGLRLIYFSYDVKMKEKGDIPEGYSVSREKKERFSLILESASTNQTSMYLCASSSTSGARNTEAFFGQGTRLTVV.

The chain links TRBV27 to TRBJ2-7; either TRBD1 or TRBD2 may fit D (6 bases each). The CDR3 sequence is 15 residues long. The V gene lost 5 bases and the J gene lost 2 bases, with 16 bases spanning the gap. Germline lookup yields CDR1 MNHEY and CDR2 SMNVEV (reference sequence). CDR3 in DNA: TGTGCCAGCAGTCCCCGTTGGGGGGCGGCCTACGAGCAGTACTTC. This sequence encodes CASSPRWGAAYEQYF.

V and J are TRBV7-8 and TRBJ1-5; possible D gene TRBD1, 6 bases. Germline V gene lookup returns CDR1 SGHVS and CDR2 FQNEAQ. The CDR3 extends over 17 amino acids. The V and J ends lost 1 base and 4 bases respectively, with 17 bases between them. As DNA, the CDR3 is TGTGCCAGCAGCTTAGGGATTGGGGGCCTCCTTAATCAGCCCCAGCATTTT. It codes for CASSLGIGGLLNQPQHF.

This chain links TRBV5-1 with TRBJ2-7; D is ambiguous. The germline gives CDR1 SGHRS, CDR2 YFSETQ. The V gene lost 0 bases and the J gene lost 2 bases, with 9 bases spanning the gap. The CDR3 spans 14 residues. CDR3 amino acids: CASSLVGPPYEQYF. The CDR3 DNA follows: TGCGCCAGCAGCTTGGTAGGTCCACCCTACGAGCAGTACTTC.

The chain links TRBV5-6 to TRBJ2-3, with D uncertain. Trimming removed 4 bases from V and 0 bases from J, with 12 bases in between. There are 15 residues in the CDR3. CDR1 is SGHDT and CDR2 is YYEEEE in the germline V gene. CDR3 in amino acids: CASSRLYTSTDTQYF. CDR3 in DNA: TGTGCCAGCAGCCGACTCTATACTAGCACAGATACGCAGTATTTT. Drawing the rest from reference TRBV5-6 and TRBJ2-3, the complete variable domain is DAGVTQSPTHLIKTRGQQVTLRCSPKSGHDTVSWYQQALGQGPQFIFQYYEEEERQRGNFPDRFSGHQFPNYSSELNVNALLLGDSALYLCASSRLYTSTDTQYFGPGTRLTVL.

CDR3 DNA: TGCGCCAGCAGCTGGACGGGACGGTACTCCTACGAGCAGTACTTC. It translates to CASSWTGRYSYEQYF. The chain links TRBV5-1 to TRBJ2-7; D tentatively fits TRBD1 or TRBD2 (5 bases each). The CDR3 is 15 amino acids. The V gene lost 3 bases and the J gene lost 0 bases, with 13 bases spanning the gap. Germline V CDR1 and CDR2: SGHRS, YFSETQ.